These T cell receptor beta chains were read from a single sample in a study of blood T cell repertoires in COVID-19. This table comes from immunoSEQ multiplex PCR, and its TCRdb copy is limited to in-frame clones, with some not included. The sample yields some 180,000 clones, 76% seen once. Sequencing was done on a sample of peripheral blood. These TCRs come from a woman aged 45-59 years with active or convalescent COVID-19. Both conserved end residues are part of each CDR3. D genes are given only for firm matches. Clone size, where shown, is once, few, many, or a class for clones that have expanded.

j_gene: TRBJ2-2
v_gene: TRBV7-2
d_gene: TRBD2
abundance: few
CDR3nt: TGTGCCAGCAGCATGACTAGCGGGGAGAACGGGGAGCTGTTTTTT
CDR3aa: CASSMTSGENGELFF

j_gene: TRBJ2-2
v_gene: TRBV19
d_gene: NA
abundance: once
CDR3nt: TGTGCCAGTAGTATTCGAGGCTCATGGACCGGGGAGCTGTTTTTT
CDR3aa: CASSIRGSWTGELFF

j_gene: TRBJ1-1
v_gene: TRBV6-5
d_gene: NA
abundance: NA
CDR3nt: TGTGCCAGCAGTTACGGGAACGGGGGCACTGAAGCTTTCTTT
CDR3aa: CASSYGNGGTEAFF

j_gene: TRBJ1-6
v_gene: TRBV28
d_gene: NA
abundance: NA
CDR3nt: TGTGCCTCGGGGGGCCAGGCCTATAATTCACCCCTCCACTTT
CDR3aa: CASGGQAYNSPLHF

j_gene: TRBJ2-7
v_gene: TRBV2
d_gene: NA
abundance: NA
CDR3nt: TGTGCCAGCAGCCCGCAGACCTACGAGCAGTACTTC
CDR3aa: CASSPQTYEQYF

j_gene: TRBJ1-2
v_gene: TRBV6-6
d_gene: NA
abundance: NA
CDR3nt: TGTGCCAGCAACCCGAGGGGGAGCTATGGCTACACCTTC
CDR3aa: CASNPRGSYGYTF

j_gene: TRBJ1-1
v_gene: TRBV5-1
d_gene: NA
abundance: NA
CDR3nt: TGCGCCAGCACCGCGGGTGTGATGAACACTGAAGCTTTCTTT
CDR3aa: CASTAGVMNTEAFF

j_gene: TRBJ1-2
v_gene: TRBV12-3/TRBV12-4
d_gene: TRBD1
abundance: NA
CDR3nt: TGTGCCAGCAGTGAAGGGGGCGGCTACACCTTC
CDR3aa: CASSEGGGYTF

j_gene: TRBJ1-2
v_gene: TRBV2
d_gene: NA
abundance: NA
CDR3nt: TGTGCCAGCAGGCCGACAGGCCCCTATGGCTACACCTTC
CDR3aa: CASRPTGPYGYTF

j_gene: TRBJ2-1
v_gene: TRBV3-1/TRBV3-2
d_gene: TRBD2
abundance: NA
CDR3nt: TGTGCCAGCAGCCAAACCGGGACTAGCCGGTACAATGAGCAGTTCTTC
CDR3aa: CASSQTGTSRYNEQFF

j_gene: TRBJ1-2
v_gene: TRBV5-1
d_gene: TRBD1
abundance: few
CDR3nt: TGCGCCAGCAGCTTGGCCGGGACAGGGGAAAGTGGCTACACCTTC
CDR3aa: CASSLAGTGESGYTF

j_gene: TRBJ2-5
v_gene: TRBV7-9
d_gene: TRBD2
abundance: NA
CDR3nt: TGTGCCAGCAGCTTAGCGGGCCAGCGGGGCCCTCAAGAGACCCAGTACTTC
CDR3aa: CASSLAGQRGPQETQYF

j_gene: TRBJ2-5
v_gene: TRBV7-2
d_gene: NA
abundance: NA
CDR3nt: TGTGCCAGCAGCTTAGTTCAGGGAACGGAGACCCAGTACTTC
CDR3aa: CASSLVQGTETQYF

j_gene: TRBJ2-1
v_gene: TRBV7-6
d_gene: TRBD2
abundance: NA
CDR3nt: TGTGCCAGCAGCTTAGATGGGACTAGTATGAGGCAGTTCTTC
CDR3aa: CASSLDGTSMRQFF

j_gene: TRBJ2-1
v_gene: TRBV7-2
d_gene: NA
abundance: NA
CDR3nt: TGTGCCAGCAGCTCATTAGCGGCTGCCAGGTACAATGAGCAGTTCTTC
CDR3aa: CASSSLAAARYNEQFF

j_gene: TRBJ1-1
v_gene: TRBV21-1
d_gene: NA
abundance: NA
CDR3nt: TGTGCCAGCAGTTCCGCGGGGCGTGAAGCTTTCTTT
CDR3aa: CASSSAGREAFF

j_gene: TRBJ1-1
v_gene: TRBV9
d_gene: TRBD1
abundance: NA
CDR3nt: TGTGCCAGCAGCGCCCTAGGGACAGGGAAAACTGAAGCTTTCTTT
CDR3aa: CASSALGTGKTEAFF

j_gene: TRBJ1-4
v_gene: TRBV7-8
d_gene: NA
abundance: NA
CDR3nt: TGTGCCAGCAGCCCAAGCGGTGGGGTAGCTAATGAAAAACTGTTTTTT
CDR3aa: CASSPSGGVANEKLFF

j_gene: TRBJ2-3
v_gene: TRBV7-2
d_gene: TRBD2
abundance: NA
CDR3nt: TGTGCCAGCAGCTTGGGACTAGTAGGCACAGATACGCAGTATTTT
CDR3aa: CASSLGLVGTDTQYF

j_gene: TRBJ2-7
v_gene: TRBV27
d_gene: NA
abundance: NA
CDR3nt: TGTGCCAGCAGTTTGGACAGAACCTTCTCCTACGAGCAGTACTTC
CDR3aa: CASSLDRTFSYEQYF

j_gene: TRBJ2-5
v_gene: TRBV28
d_gene: TRBD1
abundance: NA
CDR3nt: TGTGCCAGCAGTTCCCACCGGGACAGGCCTCAAGAGACCCAGTACTTC
CDR3aa: CASSSHRDRPQETQYF

j_gene: TRBJ2-2
v_gene: TRBV27
d_gene: TRBD2
abundance: few
CDR3nt: TGTGCCAGCAGCCGCACTAGCGGGGGTACCGGGGAGCTGTTTTTT
CDR3aa: CASSRTSGGTGELFF

j_gene: TRBJ2-2
v_gene: TRBV2
d_gene: TRBD1
abundance: NA
CDR3nt: TGTGCCAGCAGGGGACAGAGCACCGGGGAGCTGTTTTTT
CDR3aa: CASRGQSTGELFF

j_gene: TRBJ1-4
v_gene: TRBV27
d_gene: NA
abundance: few
CDR3nt: TGTGCCAGCAGTGTAACCAGGGGTTGGGGATCGAATGAAAAACTGTTTTTT
CDR3aa: CASSVTRGWGSNEKLFF

j_gene: TRBJ1-1
v_gene: TRBV4-3
d_gene: NA
abundance: NA
CDR3nt: TGCGCCAGCAGCCAAGAATGGAGATCCACTGAAGCTTTCTTT
CDR3aa: CASSQEWRSTEAFF

j_gene: TRBJ2-7
v_gene: TRBV6-1
d_gene: TRBD2
abundance: few
CDR3nt: TGTGCCAGCAGTGAAGCGGGACTAGCGGAGCTAACTCCCTACGAGCAGTACTTC
CDR3aa: CASSEAGLAELTPYEQYF

j_gene: TRBJ1-5
v_gene: TRBV2
d_gene: NA
abundance: NA
CDR3nt: TGTGCCAGCAGAAAATTTAGGCCCGGGACTGGGGACCTGGACGGGGGCAATCAGCCCCAGCATTTT
CDR3aa: CASRKFRPGTGDLDGGNQPQHF

j_gene: TRBJ1-3
v_gene: TRBV11-2
d_gene: TRBD1
abundance: NA
CDR3nt: TGTGCCAGCAGCAACAGGGGTTACTCTGGAAACACCATATATTTT
CDR3aa: CASSNRGYSGNTIYF

j_gene: TRBJ1-1
v_gene: TRBV28
d_gene: NA
abundance: NA
CDR3nt: TGTGCCAGCAGTGTTCCAGGGTTTCCCACTGAAGCTTTCTTT
CDR3aa: CASSVPGFPTEAFF

j_gene: TRBJ2-3
v_gene: TRBV29-1
d_gene: TRBD1
abundance: NA
CDR3nt: TGCAGCGTTCGCCCACAAATTGGACAGGGGCGGGATACGCAGTATTTT
CDR3aa: CSVRPQIGQGRDTQYF

j_gene: TRBJ2-7
v_gene: TRBV18
d_gene: TRBD2
abundance: NA
CDR3nt: TGTGCCAGCTCACCCACCGGGACTACCTACGAGCAGTACTTC
CDR3aa: CASSPTGTTYEQYF

j_gene: TRBJ2-3
v_gene: TRBV28
d_gene: NA
abundance: few
CDR3nt: TGTGCCAGCAGTTTAAGGGGGAACAGGAACACAGATACGCAGTATTTT
CDR3aa: CASSLRGNRNTDTQYF

j_gene: TRBJ1-1
v_gene: TRBV10-3
d_gene: NA
abundance: NA
CDR3nt: TGTGCCATCAGTGACGACCCCACAGGGTACTCTCTGAACACTGAAGCTTTCTTT
CDR3aa: CAISDDPTGYSLNTEAFF

j_gene: TRBJ2-3
v_gene: TRBV3-1/TRBV3-2
d_gene: NA
abundance: NA
CDR3nt: TGTGCCAGCACCCCTGCGTATGCTAGCACAGATACGCAGTATTTT
CDR3aa: CASTPAYASTDTQYF

j_gene: TRBJ1-2
v_gene: TRBV19
d_gene: TRBD1
abundance: NA
CDR3nt: TGTGCCAGTAGTATGGAACAGGGGGTATATGGCTACACCTTC
CDR3aa: CASSMEQGVYGYTF

j_gene: TRBJ2-1
v_gene: TRBV3-1/TRBV3-2
d_gene: NA
abundance: NA
CDR3nt: TGTGCCAGCAGCCAGCAGCGGTCCAATGAGCAGTTCTTC
CDR3aa: CASSQQRSNEQFF

j_gene: TRBJ1-2
v_gene: TRBV18
d_gene: TRBD1
abundance: NA
CDR3nt: TGTGCCAGCTCACCACTGCCGTTATGGGGGACAGAAACTAACTATGGCTACACCTTC
CDR3aa: CASSPLPLWGTETNYGYTF

j_gene: TRBJ1-1
v_gene: TRBV19
d_gene: TRBD1
abundance: NA
CDR3nt: TGTGCCAGTAGTATACCCTCGACAGGGGCCAACACTGAAGCTTTCTTT
CDR3aa: CASSIPSTGANTEAFF

j_gene: TRBJ2-2
v_gene: TRBV2
d_gene: TRBD1
abundance: NA
CDR3nt: TGTGCCAGCAGTTACAGGGGGAACTTGAACACCGGGGAGCTGTTTTTT
CDR3aa: CASSYRGNLNTGELFF

j_gene: TRBJ2-7
v_gene: TRBV30
d_gene: NA
abundance: NA
CDR3nt: TGTGCCTGGAGTGGGTCAGGTACCCCTCCCTACGAGCAGTACTTC
CDR3aa: CAWSGSGTPPYEQYF

j_gene: TRBJ2-7
v_gene: TRBV28
d_gene: TRBD1
abundance: NA
CDR3nt: TGTGCCAGCAGGCCCGCCGGGACAGACACCTACGAGCAGTACTTC
CDR3aa: CASRPAGTDTYEQYF

j_gene: TRBJ1-1
v_gene: TRBV19
d_gene: NA
abundance: NA
CDR3nt: TGTGCCAGCCAACAGGGAATTGGCAACACTGAAGCTTTCTTT
CDR3aa: CASQQGIGNTEAFF

j_gene: TRBJ2-7
v_gene: TRBV6-2/TRBV6-3
d_gene: TRBD2
abundance: NA
CDR3nt: TGTGCCAGCAGTTACGGACTAGCGGGGGGGGTCTCCTACGAGCAGTACTTC
CDR3aa: CASSYGLAGGVSYEQYF

j_gene: TRBJ1-2
v_gene: TRBV15
d_gene: NA
abundance: NA
CDR3nt: TGTGCCACCAGCAGCCGGGGGGAAGTGGATGGCTACACCTTC
CDR3aa: CATSSRGEVDGYTF

j_gene: TRBJ2-3
v_gene: TRBV5-4
d_gene: TRBD2
abundance: NA
CDR3nt: TGTGCCAGCAGCACGAAGACTAGCGGGAGGACAGATACGCAGTATTTT
CDR3aa: CASSTKTSGRTDTQYF

j_gene: TRBJ2-7
v_gene: TRBV20-1
d_gene: TRBD1
abundance: NA
CDR3nt: TGCAGTGCCAGGGGGTTGGACGAGCAGTACTTC
CDR3aa: CSARGLDEQYF

j_gene: TRBJ2-2
v_gene: TRBV7-2
d_gene: TRBD2
abundance: NA
CDR3nt: TGTGCCAGCAGCTTAGAACTAGCGGCGAACACCGGGGAGCTGTTTTTT
CDR3aa: CASSLELAANTGELFF

j_gene: TRBJ2-1
v_gene: TRBV19
d_gene: NA
abundance: NA
CDR3nt: TGTGCCAGTAGTATAGGCTTCCAGGGGGGTGAGCAGTTCTTC
CDR3aa: CASSIGFQGGEQFF

j_gene: TRBJ2-3
v_gene: TRBV5-4
d_gene: TRBD2
abundance: NA
CDR3nt: TGTGCCAGCAGCCCGCGCGGGGGGGAATTGCTCACAGATACGCAGTATTTT
CDR3aa: CASSPRGGELLTDTQYF